The clone carrying this T cell receptor beta chain appeared a few times. These data are taken from a study of blood T cells in healthy people across ages. The length of the CDR3 is 13 residues. Trimming cost V 1 base and J 6 bases, with 10 bases left between them. Primed by a sample-barcoded 5' primer and a J-beta primer mix, a second PCR proceeded for about 7 to 12 cycles. MiXCR, applied by TCRdb to the 5' RACE reads, yields one record per CDR3 protein. The table shows over 1,500,000 distinct CDR3 sequences, with around 40% occurring only once. V usage is TRBV12-3 or TRBV12-4 and J usage is TRBJ2-7; D might be TRBD2 (5 bases). The clonotype originates from a human donor in good health. Sequencing was done on a sample of blood. The CDR3 nucleotides read TGTGCCAGCAGTTTAGGTCCGGGAAGCGAGCAGTACTTC. This translates into CASSLGPGSEQYF.